This T cell receptor beta chain stems from a study of vaccination and CD4 T cells after COVID-19. Scientists ran DNA taken from cultured CD4+ T cells through the Oncomine TCR Beta short-read assay for sequencing. It was from cultured CD4+ T cells that genomic DNA was extracted. MiXCR, run by TCRdb on the PCR reads, gives a single entry per CDR3 protein. Among over 10,000 distinct CDR3 sequences, around 40% were seen once, and the ten largest hold around 19%. Treatment described: roughly 10-day PBMC culture with coronavirus spike peptide pools or control peptides (ViraFEST assay). To note about this clonotype: Its cognate antigen is unknown. Compared with germline, one end of the junction differs, possibly owing to a read error.

The CDR3 covers 16 residues. The germline V gene has CDR1 ENHRY and CDR2 SYGVKD. The sequencing input was cultured CD4+ T cells from blood. The source is a human donor with COVID-19. V is TRBV10-3 and J is TRBJ1-4; D may be TRBD1 (5 bases). The CDR3 loop reads CAINESRDSTNEKLFF. DNA of the CDR3: TGTGCCATCAATGAGTCGAGGGACTCAACTAATGAAAAACTGTTTTTT.